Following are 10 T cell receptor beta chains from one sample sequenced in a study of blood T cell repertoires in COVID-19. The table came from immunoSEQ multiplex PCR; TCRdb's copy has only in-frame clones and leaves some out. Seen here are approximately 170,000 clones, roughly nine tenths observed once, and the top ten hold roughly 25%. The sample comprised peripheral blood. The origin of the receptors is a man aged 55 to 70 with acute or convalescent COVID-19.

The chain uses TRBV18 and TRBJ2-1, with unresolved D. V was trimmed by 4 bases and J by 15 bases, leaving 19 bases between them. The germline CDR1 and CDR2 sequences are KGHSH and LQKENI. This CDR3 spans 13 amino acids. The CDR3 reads CASSLQELHPLFF. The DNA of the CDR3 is TGTGCCAGCTCACTGCAGGAACTCCACCCTTTGTTCTTC.

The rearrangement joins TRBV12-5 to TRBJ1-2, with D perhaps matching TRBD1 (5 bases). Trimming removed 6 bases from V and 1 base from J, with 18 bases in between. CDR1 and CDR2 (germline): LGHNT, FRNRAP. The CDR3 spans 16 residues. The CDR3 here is CASGGLTGPLNYGYTF. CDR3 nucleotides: TGTGCTAGTGGGGGGTTAACAGGCCCGCTTAACTATGGCTACACCTTC. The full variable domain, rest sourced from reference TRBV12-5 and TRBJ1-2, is DARVTQTPRHKVTEMGQEVTMRCQPILGHNTVFWYRQTMMQGLELLAYFRNRAPLDDSGMPKDRFSAEMPDATLATLKIQPSEPRDSAVYFCASGGLTGPLNYGYTFGSGTRLTVV.

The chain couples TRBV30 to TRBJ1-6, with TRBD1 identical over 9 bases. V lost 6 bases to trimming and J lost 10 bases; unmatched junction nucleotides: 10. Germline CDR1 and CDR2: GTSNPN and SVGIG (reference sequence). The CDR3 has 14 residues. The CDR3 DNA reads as TGTGCCTGTCATCGGACAGGGGTTTCCTCACCCCTCCACTTT. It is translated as CACHRTGVSSPLHF.

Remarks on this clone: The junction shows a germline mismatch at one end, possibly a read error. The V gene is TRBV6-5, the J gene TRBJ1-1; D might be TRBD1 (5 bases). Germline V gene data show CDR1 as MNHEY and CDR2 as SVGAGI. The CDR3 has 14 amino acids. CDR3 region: CASSYSVGRGDAFF. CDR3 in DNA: TGTGCCAGCAGCTACTCTGTCGGTCGGGGGGATGCTTTCTTT.

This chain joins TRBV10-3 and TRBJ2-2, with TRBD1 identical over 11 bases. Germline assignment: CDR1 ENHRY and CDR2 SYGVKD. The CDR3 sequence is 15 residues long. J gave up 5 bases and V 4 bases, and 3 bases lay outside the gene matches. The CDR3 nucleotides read TGTGCCATCAGTGGGACAGGGGGCAGGACCGGGGAGCTGTTTTTT. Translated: CAISGTGGRTGELFF.

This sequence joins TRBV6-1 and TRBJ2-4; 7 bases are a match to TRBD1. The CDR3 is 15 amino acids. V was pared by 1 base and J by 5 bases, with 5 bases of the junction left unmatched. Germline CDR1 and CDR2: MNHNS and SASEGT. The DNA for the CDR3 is TGTGCCAGCAGTGAAGGGCAGGGGGTACAAAACATTCAGTACTTC. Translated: CASSEGQGVQNIQYF.

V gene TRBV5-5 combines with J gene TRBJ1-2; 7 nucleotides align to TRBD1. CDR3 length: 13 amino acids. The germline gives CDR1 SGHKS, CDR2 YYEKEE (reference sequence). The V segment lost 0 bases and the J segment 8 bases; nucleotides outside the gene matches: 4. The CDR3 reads CASSLARGRGYTF. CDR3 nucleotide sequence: TGTGCCAGCAGCTTGGCTAGGGGGCGAGGCTACACCTTC.

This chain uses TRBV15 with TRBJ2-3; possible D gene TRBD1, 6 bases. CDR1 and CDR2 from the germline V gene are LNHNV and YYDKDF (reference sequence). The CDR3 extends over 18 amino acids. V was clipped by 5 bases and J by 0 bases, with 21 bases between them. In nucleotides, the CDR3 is TGTGCCACCAGCCCCCAACTAACAGGGATGGCTAGCACAGATACGCAGTATTTT. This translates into CATSPQLTGMASTDTQYF.

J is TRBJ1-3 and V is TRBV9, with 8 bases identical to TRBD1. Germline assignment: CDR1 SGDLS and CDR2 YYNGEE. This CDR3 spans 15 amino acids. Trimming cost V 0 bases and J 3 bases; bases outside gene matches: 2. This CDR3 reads CASSVGTGSGNTIYF. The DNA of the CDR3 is TGTGCCAGCAGCGTAGGGACAGGGAGTGGAAACACCATATATTTT.

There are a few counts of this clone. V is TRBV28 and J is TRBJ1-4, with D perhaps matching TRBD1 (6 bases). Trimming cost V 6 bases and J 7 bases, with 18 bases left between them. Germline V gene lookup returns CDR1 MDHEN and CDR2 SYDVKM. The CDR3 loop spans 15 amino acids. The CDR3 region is CASSSRGGAFEKLFF. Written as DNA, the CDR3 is TGTGCCAGCAGCTCCCGGGGGGGGGCGTTTGAAAAACTGTTTTTT.